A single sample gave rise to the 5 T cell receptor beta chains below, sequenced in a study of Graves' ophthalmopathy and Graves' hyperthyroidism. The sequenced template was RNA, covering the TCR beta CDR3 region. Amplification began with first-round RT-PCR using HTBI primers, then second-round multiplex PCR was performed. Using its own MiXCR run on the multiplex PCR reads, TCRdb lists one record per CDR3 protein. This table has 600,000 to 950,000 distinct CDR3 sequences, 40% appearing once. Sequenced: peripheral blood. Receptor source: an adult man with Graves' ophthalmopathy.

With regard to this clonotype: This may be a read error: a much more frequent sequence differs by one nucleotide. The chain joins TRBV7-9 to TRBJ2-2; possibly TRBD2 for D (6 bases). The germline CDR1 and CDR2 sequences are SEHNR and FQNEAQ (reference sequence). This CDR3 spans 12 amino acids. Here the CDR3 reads CAGSLAAGELFF. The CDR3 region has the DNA TGTGCCGGCAGCTTAGCGGCCGGGGAGCTGTTTTTT.

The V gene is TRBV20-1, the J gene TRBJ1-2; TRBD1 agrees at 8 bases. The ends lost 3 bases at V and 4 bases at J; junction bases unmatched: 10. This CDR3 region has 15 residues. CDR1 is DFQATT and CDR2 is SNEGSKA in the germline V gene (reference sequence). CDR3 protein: CSASIWQGATYGYTF. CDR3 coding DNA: TGCAGTGCTAGTATATGGCAGGGGGCTACCTATGGCTACACCTTC.

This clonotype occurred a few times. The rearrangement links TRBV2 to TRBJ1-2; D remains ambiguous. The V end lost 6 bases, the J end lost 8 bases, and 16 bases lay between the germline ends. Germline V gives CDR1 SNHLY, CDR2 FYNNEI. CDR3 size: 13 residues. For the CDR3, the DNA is TGTGCCAGCAGCCCCGTAGGGCTTCAAGGCTACACCTTC. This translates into CASSPVGLQGYTF.

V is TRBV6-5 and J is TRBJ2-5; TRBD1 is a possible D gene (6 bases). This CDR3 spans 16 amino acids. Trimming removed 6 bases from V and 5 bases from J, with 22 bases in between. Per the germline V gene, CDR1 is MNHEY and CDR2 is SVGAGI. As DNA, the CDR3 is TGTGCCAGCAGGCCGGACAGTCTTCTCGGTCAGGAGACCCAGTACTTC. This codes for CASRPDSLLGQETQYF.

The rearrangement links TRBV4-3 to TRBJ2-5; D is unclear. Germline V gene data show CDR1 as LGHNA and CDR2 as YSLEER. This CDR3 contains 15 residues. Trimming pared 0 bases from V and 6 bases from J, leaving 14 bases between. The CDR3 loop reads CASSQEGSGAKTQYF. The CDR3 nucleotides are TGCGCCAGCAGCCAAGAGGGATCGGGCGCCAAGACCCAGTACTTC.